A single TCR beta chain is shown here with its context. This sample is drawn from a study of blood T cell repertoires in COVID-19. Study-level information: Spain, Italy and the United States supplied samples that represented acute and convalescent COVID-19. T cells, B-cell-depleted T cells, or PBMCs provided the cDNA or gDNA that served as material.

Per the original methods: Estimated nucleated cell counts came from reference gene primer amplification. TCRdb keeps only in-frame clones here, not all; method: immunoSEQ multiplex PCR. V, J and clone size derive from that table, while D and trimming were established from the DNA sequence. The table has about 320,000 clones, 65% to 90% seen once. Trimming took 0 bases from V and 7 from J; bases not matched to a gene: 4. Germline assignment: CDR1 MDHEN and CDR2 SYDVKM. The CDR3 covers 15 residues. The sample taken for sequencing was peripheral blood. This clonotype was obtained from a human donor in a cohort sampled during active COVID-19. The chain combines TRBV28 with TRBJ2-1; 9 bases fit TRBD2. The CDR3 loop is CASSLWLAGRNEQFF. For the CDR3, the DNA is TGTGCCAGCAGTTTATGGCTAGCGGGGAGGAATGAGCAGTTCTTC.